This T cell receptor beta chain stems from a study of early T cells in non-severe SARS-CoV-2 infection. About the study: The study sequenced bulk RNA from unsorted whole blood, with chains unpaired.

Unique molecular identifiers tagged individual cDNA molecules. TCRdb recomputed calls from the 5' RACE reads with MiXCR, one row per CDR3 protein. Of tens of thousands of distinct CDR3 sequences listed, roughly 5.7% were seen once; the top ten hold roughly 6%. Trimming removed 6 bases from V and 7 bases from J, with 7 bases in between. The CDR3 is 11 residues long. Germline V gene sequence: CDR1 SNHLY, CDR2 FYNNEI. The sequenced sample was whole blood. The chain employs TRBV2 and TRBJ2-1; D gene unclear. This TCR came from an adult who was a healthcare worker with PCR-confirmed SARS-CoV-2 infection or an uninfected control (not recorded which). CDR3 loop: CASSAFNEQFF. CDR3 sequence (DNA): TGTGCCAGCAGCGCTTTTAATGAGCAGTTCTTC.